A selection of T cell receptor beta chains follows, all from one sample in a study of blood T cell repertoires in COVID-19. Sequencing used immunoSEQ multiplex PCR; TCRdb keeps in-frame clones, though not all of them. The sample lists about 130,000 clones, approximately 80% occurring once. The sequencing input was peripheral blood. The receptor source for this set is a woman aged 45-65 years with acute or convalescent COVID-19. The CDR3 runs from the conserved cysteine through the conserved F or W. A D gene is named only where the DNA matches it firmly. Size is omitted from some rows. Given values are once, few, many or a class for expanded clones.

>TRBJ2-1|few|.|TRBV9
TGTGCCAGCAGCGTAAGAACAGGGAACAATGAGCAGTTCTTC
CASSVRTGNNEQFF
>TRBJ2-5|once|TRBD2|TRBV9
TGTGCCAGCAGCGTAGCGACTAGCGGGAGTTCCCAAGAGACCCAGTACTTC
CASSVATSGSSQETQYF
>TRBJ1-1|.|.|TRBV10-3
TGTGCCATCAGCATGGGCCTAAACACTGAAGCTTTCTTT
CAISMGLNTEAFF
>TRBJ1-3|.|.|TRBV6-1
TGTGCCAGCAGTGAAAGGGGACGGTCTTCGGGAGCCGGAAACACCATATATTTT
CASSERGRSSGAGNTIYF
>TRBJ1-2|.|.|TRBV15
TGTGCCACCAGCAGAGGTCTCATGGTTGGACAAACTAACTATGGCTACACCTTC
CATSRGLMVGQTNYGYTF
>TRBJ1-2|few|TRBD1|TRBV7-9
TGTGCCAGCAGCGTGACAGGGTCGAACTATGGCTACACCTTC
CASSVTGSNYGYTF
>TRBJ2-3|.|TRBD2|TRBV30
TGTGCCTGGAGTGGACTAGCGGGAGTGAGTAAGCTTAGTACGCAGTATTTT
CAWSGLAGVSKLSTQYF
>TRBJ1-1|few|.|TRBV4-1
TGCGCCAGCGACAAAACAGAGTACACTGAAGCTTTCTTT
CASDKTEYTEAFF
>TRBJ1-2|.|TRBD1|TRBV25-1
TGTGCCAGCAGTGGGGACAGGGGGTCGGGCTACACCTTC
CASSGDRGSGYTF
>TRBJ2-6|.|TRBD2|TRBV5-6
TGTGCCAGCAGCTTATTTCGAGGGAGGGGAGGCTCTGGGGCCAACGTCCTGACTTTC
CASSLFRGRGGSGANVLTF
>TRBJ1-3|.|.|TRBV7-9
TGTGCCAGCACCAAAGAATTATACTCTGGAAACACCATATATTTT
CASTKELYSGNTIYF
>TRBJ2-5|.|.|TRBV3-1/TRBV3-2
TGTGCCAGCAGCCAGACCGGGAGGACCCAGTACTTC
CASSQTGRTQYF
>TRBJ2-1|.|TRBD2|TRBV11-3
TGTGCCAGCAGCTTACTAGCGGGAGGTTATGAGCAGTTCTTC
CASSLLAGGYEQFF
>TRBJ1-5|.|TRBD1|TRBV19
TGTGCCAGTAGTATGGGCACAGGGGTTGGACCCCAGCATTTT
CASSMGTGVGPQHF
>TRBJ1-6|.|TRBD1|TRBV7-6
TGTGCCAGCAGCCCAGGGACAGGGTTCGATTCACCCCTCCACTTT
CASSPGTGFDSPLHF
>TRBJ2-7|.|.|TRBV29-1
TGCAGCGTTCGGCGGGACTCAACCTACGAGCAGTACTTC
CSVRRDSTYEQYF
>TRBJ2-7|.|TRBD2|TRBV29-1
TGCAGCGTTGCGGCTAGCGGGTACGAGCAGTACTTC
CSVAASGYEQYF
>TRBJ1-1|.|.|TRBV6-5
TGTGCCAGCAGTCCAACGGGGAACACTGAAGCTTTCTTT
CASSPTGNTEAFF
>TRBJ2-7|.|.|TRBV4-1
TGCGCCAGCAGCCAAGATAGTAGCTACGAGCAGTACTTC
CASSQDSSYEQYF
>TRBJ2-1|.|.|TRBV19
TGTGCCAGTAGTCCGGGACTGCAATCCTACAATGAGCAGTTCTTC
CASSPGLQSYNEQFF
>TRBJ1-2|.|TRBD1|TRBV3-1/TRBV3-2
TGTGCCAGCAGCCGCGGACAGGGTGAGGGCTATGGCTACACCTTC
CASSRGQGEGYGYTF
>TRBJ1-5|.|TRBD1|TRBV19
TGTGCCAGTACCGACAGGGCCTCGATTCAGCCCCAGCATTTT
CASTDRASIQPQHF
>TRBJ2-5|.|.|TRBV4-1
TGCGCCAGCAGCCAAGGCCCTCTGGGCAGGAGGTACCAAGAGACCCAGTACTTC
CASSQGPLGRRYQETQYF
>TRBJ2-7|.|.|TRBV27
TGTGCCAGCAGCCGCGGTAACTCCTACGAGCAGTACTTC
CASSRGNSYEQYF
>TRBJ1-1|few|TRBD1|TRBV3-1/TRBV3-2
TGTGCCAGCAGCCAAGTATCCCTATCCGGGACAGCAGCTTTCTTT
CASSQVSLSGTAAFF
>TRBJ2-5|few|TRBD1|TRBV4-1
TGCGCCAGCAGCCAAGCCGCAATAGGGACAGGGGTATACCAAGAGACCCAGTACTTC
CASSQAAIGTGVYQETQYF
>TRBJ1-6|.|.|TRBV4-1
TGCGCCAGCAGCCAAGATATCCAGATCAATTCACCCCTCCACTTT
CASSQDIQINSPLHF
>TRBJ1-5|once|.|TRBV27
TGTGCCACACGTACGAGGGCGAGCAATCAGCCCCAGCATTTT
CATRTRASNQPQHF
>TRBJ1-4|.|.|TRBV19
TGTGCCAGTAGTATAACAGGGCTTAATGAAAAACTGTTTTTT
CASSITGLNEKLFF
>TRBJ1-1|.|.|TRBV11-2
TGTGCCAGCAGCTTAGATCTAACCACTGAAGCTTTCTTT
CASSLDLTTEAFF
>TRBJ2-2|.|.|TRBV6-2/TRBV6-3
TGTGCCAGCAGTCCCGTTTCCACCGGGGAGCTGTTTTTT
CASSPVSTGELFF
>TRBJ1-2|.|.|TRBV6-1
TGTGCCAGCAGTGATTCCCTTCCTAACTATGGCTACACCTTC
CASSDSLPNYGYTF
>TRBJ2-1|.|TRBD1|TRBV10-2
TGCGCCAGCAGAGCTACCGGGACAGCGTACAATGAGCAGTTCTTC
CASRATGTAYNEQFF
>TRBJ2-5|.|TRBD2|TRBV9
TGTGCCAGCAGCGACCCGGGACTAGCGGAGGAGACCCAGTACTTC
CASSDPGLAEETQYF
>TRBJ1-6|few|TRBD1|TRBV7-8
TGTGCCAGCAGCTCGGGACAGGGACGTTCACCCCTCCACTTT
CASSSGQGRSPLHF
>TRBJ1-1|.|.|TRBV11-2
TGTGCCAGCAGCTTTGGGTCCAGGGGCACTGAAGCTTTCTTT
CASSFGSRGTEAFF
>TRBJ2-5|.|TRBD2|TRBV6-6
TGTGCCAGCAGTGGGGGGACTAGCGGACCTCGGGAGACCCAGTACTTC
CASSGGTSGPRETQYF
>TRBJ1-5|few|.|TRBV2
TGTGCCAGCAGTGGATCTGGGGCAGGCAATCAGCCCCAGCATTTT
CASSGSGAGNQPQHF
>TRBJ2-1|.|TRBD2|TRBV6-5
TGTGCCAGCAGTTACGGTAGCGGGGGGTCCTACAATGAGCAGTTCTTC
CASSYGSGGSYNEQFF
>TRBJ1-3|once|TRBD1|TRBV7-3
TGTGCCAGCAGCTTAACAGGCGGGACAGGGAGCTCTGGAAACACCATATATTTT
CASSLTGGTGSSGNTIYF